This T cell receptor beta chain is drawn from a study of T cells in Graves' hyperthyroidism and ophthalmopathy. This clonotype was counted between two and nine times. V dropped 10 bases and J dropped 2 bases, with 18 bases sitting between them. The CDR3 totals 15 residues. Germline V gene sequence: CDR1 MNHNS, CDR2 SASEGT. With a duration under 2 months, the hyperthyroidism was newly diagnosed in patients aged 18 to 65. Amplification of TCR beta CDR3 regions used RNA as the template. A set of HTBI primers served as the primers for a first-round RT-PCR of the TCR CDR3. In TCRdb, the multiplex PCR reads were re-called with MiXCR into one record per CDR3 protein. This table has around 340,000 distinct CDR3 sequences, around 16% appearing once.

The receptor's source is a man aged 30 to 45 with Graves' hyperthyroidism. The sequenced material came from blood. The V and J genes are TRBV6-1 and TRBJ2-1, with D possibly matching TRBD2 (5 bases). CDR3 sequence: CAKITSGVPYNEQFF. The CDR3, as DNA: TGTGCCAAAATAACCTCCGGGGTCCCCTACAATGAGCAGTTCTTC.